The 11 T cell receptor beta chains below were found in one sample sequenced in a study of tissue T cells after allogeneic stem cell transplantation. The table came from immunoSEQ multiplex PCR; TCRdb's copy has only in-frame clones and leaves some out. Among over 1,500 clones listed, around four fifths were seen once. The sequencing here drew on liver tissue, taken at autopsy. The receptors derive from an older male patient with steroid-refractory graft-versus-host disease after an allogeneic stem cell transplant. The T cells may partly be graft donor cells.

The table lists this clone with a few counts. The rearrangement links TRBV7-9 to TRBJ1-2; D call uncertain. The CDR3 runs 13 residues. Trimming cost V 0 bases and J 4 bases, with 6 bases left between them. Germline assignment: CDR1 SEHNR and CDR2 FQNEAQ (reference sequence). CDR3: CASSLADPYGYTF. The CDR3 DNA sequence: TGTGCCAGCAGCTTAGCAGACCCCTATGGCTACACCTTC.

The chain recombines TRBV28 with TRBJ1-5, with D possibly TRBD1 on 6 matching bases. The CDR3 has 14 residues. V lost 2 bases and J lost 8, with 13 bases in between. Germline CDR1 reads MDHEN; CDR2 reads SYDVKM. The CDR3 DNA is TGTGCCAGCAGTTTAGCAGGGGAAAGTAAGCCCCAGCATTTT. The encoded protein is CASSLAGESKPQHF.

This rearrangement joins TRBV24-1 to TRBJ2-5; no firm D call. The CDR3 consists of 14 residues. Between the trimmed V and J ends, which lost 0 bases and 5 bases, there was a span of 9 bases. CDR1 KGHDR and CDR2 SFDVKD come from the germline V gene. The CDR3 coding sequence is TGTGCCACCAGTGATTTGACGGGCGGCGAGACCCAGTACTTC. Translation: CATSDLTGGETQYF.

V usage is TRBV7-9 and J usage is TRBJ1-1, with a weak D call TRBD1 (5 bases). This CDR3 spans 13 amino acids. Trimming left V 3 bases short and J 6 bases short, with 11 bases between. The germline gives CDR1 SEHNR, CDR2 FQNEAQ (reference sequence). CDR3 loop: CASSLGGVPEAFF. For the CDR3, the DNA is TGTGCCAGCAGCTTGGGGGGAGTCCCTGAAGCTTTCTTT.

The CDR3 spells CASSVLAGGAYNEQFF. CDR3 DNA sequence: TGTGCCAGCAGTGTTCTAGCGGGGGGGGCCTACAATGAGCAGTTCTTC. The gene calls are TRBV6-2 or TRBV6-3 and TRBJ2-1; 12 bases agree with TRBD2. After removal of 5 bases from V and 2 bases from J, the junction contained 4 bases not matched to a gene. The germline V gene encodes CDR1 MNHEY and CDR2 SVGEGT. This CDR3 has 16 residues.

CDR3 in DNA: TGTGCCAGCAGTAAAGACAGGGATTACACAGATACGCAGTATTTT. It yields the protein CASSKDRDYTDTQYF. J is TRBJ2-3 and V is TRBV7-3, with 7 nucleotides matching TRBD1. The trim removed 6 bases at V and 2 bases at J, leaving 8 bases unmatched. CDR3 size: 15 residues. The germline V gene encodes CDR1 SGHTA and CDR2 FQGTGA.

This rearrangement joins TRBV14 to TRBJ1-1; D is possibly TRBD1 (5 bases). This CDR3 spans 14 amino acids. CDR1 is SGHDN and CDR2 is FVKESK in the germline V gene. Trimming removed 1 base at V and 4 bases at J, with 10 bases between. The CDR3 DNA follows: TGTGCCAGCAGCCAAGCAGGGTCTAGCACTGAAGCTTTCTTT. It codes for CASSQAGSSTEAFF.

This chain connects TRBV3-1 (or the pseudogene TRBV3-2) to TRBJ1-4; 8 nucleotides line up with TRBD1. The CDR3 totals 15 residues. Germline CDR1 and CDR2: LGHDT and YNNKEL (reference sequence). After removal of 4 bases from V and 0 bases from J, the junction contained 1 base not matched to a gene. CDR3 in DNA: TGTGCCAGCAGCCCACAGGGGGCAACTAATGAAAAACTGTTTTTT. Encoded protein: CASSPQGATNEKLFF.

This chain uses TRBV2 with TRBJ1-2; 7 nucleotides line up with TRBD1. CDR3 size: 14 residues. Germline V lookup: CDR1 SNHLY, CDR2 FYNNEI. V trimming: 3 bases; J trimming: 8 bases; junction bases outside the gene matches: 9. The CDR3 DNA is TGTGCCAGCAGTGATCAGGGGCAGGGGGAAGGCTACACCTTC. Its translation is CASSDQGQGEGYTF.

The chain carries TRBV18 and TRBJ2-7, with 7 bases lining up with TRBD1. Germline V gene sequence: CDR1 KGHSH, CDR2 LQKENI. The trim removed 5 bases at V and 2 bases at J, leaving 9 bases unmatched. The CDR3 runs 15 residues. CDR3 sequence: CASSSRQGFPYEQYF. As DNA, the CDR3 is TGTGCCAGCTCATCAAGACAGGGATTTCCCTACGAGCAGTACTTC.

V gene TRBV7-9 combines with J gene TRBJ2-5, with no clear D. Germline CDR1 SEHNR, CDR2 FQNEAQ (reference sequence). The V and J ends lost 2 bases and 6 bases respectively, with 10 bases between them. This CDR3 has 13 amino acids. Written as DNA, the CDR3 is TGTGCCAGCAGCTTATTAGGGTTCCAGACCCAGTACTTC. Protein: CASSLLGFQTQYF.